This TCR beta chain is drawn from a study of a mutant IDH1 vaccine in newly diagnosed glioma. Overall study context: Vaccines began 4-6 weeks after radiotherapy alone, or with temozolomide cycles. Former treatment meant radiotherapy, temozolomide, or both; the majority had gotten both. Points from the study as a whole: Seemingly, top peripheral T cell clonotype changes bore no relation to pseudoprogression.

Assay used: immunoSEQ multiplex PCR; TCRdb lists only in-frame clones, some missing. The sample gives approximately 43,000 clones, 80% to 90% of which show up once; approximately 1.6% is in the top ten. The ends were cut back, 4 bases at V and 8 bases at J, with 21 bases in the middle. This CDR3 is 16 amino acids long. In germline, CDR1 is LGHNA, CDR2 YNFKEQ. Comment on this clone: Its matching antigen is unknown.

Indicated time point: week 35, safety follow-up. One vaccine dose held 300 ug of mutant IDH1 20-mer peptide and came with topical imiquimod. The clonotype was recovered from a man in his forties with glioma. This material consisted of PBMCs, taken from a glioma patient whose treatment included an IDH1 peptide vaccine. The V gene is TRBV4-2, the J gene TRBJ1-3, with a tentative D call TRBD1 (6 bases). For the CDR3, the DNA is TGTGCCAGCAGCCTGGGGATCTCCAGGGGCCTCGACACCATATATTTT. Protein: CASSLGISRGLDTIYF.